The sequence of this T cell receptor beta chain was determined in a study of vaccination effects on CD4 cells after COVID-19. V lost 0 bases to trimming and J lost 5 bases; unmatched junction nucleotides: 6. This CDR3 is 15 amino acids long. Germline CDR1 SGHTS, CDR2 YDEGEE. The data were produced by immunoSEQ multiplex PCR, yet TCRdb's version contains in-frame clones alone and is incomplete. The sample has tens of thousands of clones; 65% to 80% are singletons. Turning to this clone: Its cognate antigen is unknown.

Culture proceeded for approximately nine days, and CD4+ T cells were then isolated. The study found no prior SARS-CoV-2 infection in the vaccine recipients, who tested negative for nucleocapsid antibodies. The source of this sequence is a human donor who received a COVID-19 vaccine. This chain joins TRBV5-8 and TRBJ2-5, with TRBD2 matching 8 bases. Sequences were derived from CD4+ T cells from PBMCs cultured without peptide, sampled before COVID-19 vaccination. The chain's CDR3 is CASSLGLAGGETQYF. In nucleotides, the CDR3 is TGTGCCAGCAGCTTGGGGCTAGCGGGCGGGGAGACCCAGTACTTC.